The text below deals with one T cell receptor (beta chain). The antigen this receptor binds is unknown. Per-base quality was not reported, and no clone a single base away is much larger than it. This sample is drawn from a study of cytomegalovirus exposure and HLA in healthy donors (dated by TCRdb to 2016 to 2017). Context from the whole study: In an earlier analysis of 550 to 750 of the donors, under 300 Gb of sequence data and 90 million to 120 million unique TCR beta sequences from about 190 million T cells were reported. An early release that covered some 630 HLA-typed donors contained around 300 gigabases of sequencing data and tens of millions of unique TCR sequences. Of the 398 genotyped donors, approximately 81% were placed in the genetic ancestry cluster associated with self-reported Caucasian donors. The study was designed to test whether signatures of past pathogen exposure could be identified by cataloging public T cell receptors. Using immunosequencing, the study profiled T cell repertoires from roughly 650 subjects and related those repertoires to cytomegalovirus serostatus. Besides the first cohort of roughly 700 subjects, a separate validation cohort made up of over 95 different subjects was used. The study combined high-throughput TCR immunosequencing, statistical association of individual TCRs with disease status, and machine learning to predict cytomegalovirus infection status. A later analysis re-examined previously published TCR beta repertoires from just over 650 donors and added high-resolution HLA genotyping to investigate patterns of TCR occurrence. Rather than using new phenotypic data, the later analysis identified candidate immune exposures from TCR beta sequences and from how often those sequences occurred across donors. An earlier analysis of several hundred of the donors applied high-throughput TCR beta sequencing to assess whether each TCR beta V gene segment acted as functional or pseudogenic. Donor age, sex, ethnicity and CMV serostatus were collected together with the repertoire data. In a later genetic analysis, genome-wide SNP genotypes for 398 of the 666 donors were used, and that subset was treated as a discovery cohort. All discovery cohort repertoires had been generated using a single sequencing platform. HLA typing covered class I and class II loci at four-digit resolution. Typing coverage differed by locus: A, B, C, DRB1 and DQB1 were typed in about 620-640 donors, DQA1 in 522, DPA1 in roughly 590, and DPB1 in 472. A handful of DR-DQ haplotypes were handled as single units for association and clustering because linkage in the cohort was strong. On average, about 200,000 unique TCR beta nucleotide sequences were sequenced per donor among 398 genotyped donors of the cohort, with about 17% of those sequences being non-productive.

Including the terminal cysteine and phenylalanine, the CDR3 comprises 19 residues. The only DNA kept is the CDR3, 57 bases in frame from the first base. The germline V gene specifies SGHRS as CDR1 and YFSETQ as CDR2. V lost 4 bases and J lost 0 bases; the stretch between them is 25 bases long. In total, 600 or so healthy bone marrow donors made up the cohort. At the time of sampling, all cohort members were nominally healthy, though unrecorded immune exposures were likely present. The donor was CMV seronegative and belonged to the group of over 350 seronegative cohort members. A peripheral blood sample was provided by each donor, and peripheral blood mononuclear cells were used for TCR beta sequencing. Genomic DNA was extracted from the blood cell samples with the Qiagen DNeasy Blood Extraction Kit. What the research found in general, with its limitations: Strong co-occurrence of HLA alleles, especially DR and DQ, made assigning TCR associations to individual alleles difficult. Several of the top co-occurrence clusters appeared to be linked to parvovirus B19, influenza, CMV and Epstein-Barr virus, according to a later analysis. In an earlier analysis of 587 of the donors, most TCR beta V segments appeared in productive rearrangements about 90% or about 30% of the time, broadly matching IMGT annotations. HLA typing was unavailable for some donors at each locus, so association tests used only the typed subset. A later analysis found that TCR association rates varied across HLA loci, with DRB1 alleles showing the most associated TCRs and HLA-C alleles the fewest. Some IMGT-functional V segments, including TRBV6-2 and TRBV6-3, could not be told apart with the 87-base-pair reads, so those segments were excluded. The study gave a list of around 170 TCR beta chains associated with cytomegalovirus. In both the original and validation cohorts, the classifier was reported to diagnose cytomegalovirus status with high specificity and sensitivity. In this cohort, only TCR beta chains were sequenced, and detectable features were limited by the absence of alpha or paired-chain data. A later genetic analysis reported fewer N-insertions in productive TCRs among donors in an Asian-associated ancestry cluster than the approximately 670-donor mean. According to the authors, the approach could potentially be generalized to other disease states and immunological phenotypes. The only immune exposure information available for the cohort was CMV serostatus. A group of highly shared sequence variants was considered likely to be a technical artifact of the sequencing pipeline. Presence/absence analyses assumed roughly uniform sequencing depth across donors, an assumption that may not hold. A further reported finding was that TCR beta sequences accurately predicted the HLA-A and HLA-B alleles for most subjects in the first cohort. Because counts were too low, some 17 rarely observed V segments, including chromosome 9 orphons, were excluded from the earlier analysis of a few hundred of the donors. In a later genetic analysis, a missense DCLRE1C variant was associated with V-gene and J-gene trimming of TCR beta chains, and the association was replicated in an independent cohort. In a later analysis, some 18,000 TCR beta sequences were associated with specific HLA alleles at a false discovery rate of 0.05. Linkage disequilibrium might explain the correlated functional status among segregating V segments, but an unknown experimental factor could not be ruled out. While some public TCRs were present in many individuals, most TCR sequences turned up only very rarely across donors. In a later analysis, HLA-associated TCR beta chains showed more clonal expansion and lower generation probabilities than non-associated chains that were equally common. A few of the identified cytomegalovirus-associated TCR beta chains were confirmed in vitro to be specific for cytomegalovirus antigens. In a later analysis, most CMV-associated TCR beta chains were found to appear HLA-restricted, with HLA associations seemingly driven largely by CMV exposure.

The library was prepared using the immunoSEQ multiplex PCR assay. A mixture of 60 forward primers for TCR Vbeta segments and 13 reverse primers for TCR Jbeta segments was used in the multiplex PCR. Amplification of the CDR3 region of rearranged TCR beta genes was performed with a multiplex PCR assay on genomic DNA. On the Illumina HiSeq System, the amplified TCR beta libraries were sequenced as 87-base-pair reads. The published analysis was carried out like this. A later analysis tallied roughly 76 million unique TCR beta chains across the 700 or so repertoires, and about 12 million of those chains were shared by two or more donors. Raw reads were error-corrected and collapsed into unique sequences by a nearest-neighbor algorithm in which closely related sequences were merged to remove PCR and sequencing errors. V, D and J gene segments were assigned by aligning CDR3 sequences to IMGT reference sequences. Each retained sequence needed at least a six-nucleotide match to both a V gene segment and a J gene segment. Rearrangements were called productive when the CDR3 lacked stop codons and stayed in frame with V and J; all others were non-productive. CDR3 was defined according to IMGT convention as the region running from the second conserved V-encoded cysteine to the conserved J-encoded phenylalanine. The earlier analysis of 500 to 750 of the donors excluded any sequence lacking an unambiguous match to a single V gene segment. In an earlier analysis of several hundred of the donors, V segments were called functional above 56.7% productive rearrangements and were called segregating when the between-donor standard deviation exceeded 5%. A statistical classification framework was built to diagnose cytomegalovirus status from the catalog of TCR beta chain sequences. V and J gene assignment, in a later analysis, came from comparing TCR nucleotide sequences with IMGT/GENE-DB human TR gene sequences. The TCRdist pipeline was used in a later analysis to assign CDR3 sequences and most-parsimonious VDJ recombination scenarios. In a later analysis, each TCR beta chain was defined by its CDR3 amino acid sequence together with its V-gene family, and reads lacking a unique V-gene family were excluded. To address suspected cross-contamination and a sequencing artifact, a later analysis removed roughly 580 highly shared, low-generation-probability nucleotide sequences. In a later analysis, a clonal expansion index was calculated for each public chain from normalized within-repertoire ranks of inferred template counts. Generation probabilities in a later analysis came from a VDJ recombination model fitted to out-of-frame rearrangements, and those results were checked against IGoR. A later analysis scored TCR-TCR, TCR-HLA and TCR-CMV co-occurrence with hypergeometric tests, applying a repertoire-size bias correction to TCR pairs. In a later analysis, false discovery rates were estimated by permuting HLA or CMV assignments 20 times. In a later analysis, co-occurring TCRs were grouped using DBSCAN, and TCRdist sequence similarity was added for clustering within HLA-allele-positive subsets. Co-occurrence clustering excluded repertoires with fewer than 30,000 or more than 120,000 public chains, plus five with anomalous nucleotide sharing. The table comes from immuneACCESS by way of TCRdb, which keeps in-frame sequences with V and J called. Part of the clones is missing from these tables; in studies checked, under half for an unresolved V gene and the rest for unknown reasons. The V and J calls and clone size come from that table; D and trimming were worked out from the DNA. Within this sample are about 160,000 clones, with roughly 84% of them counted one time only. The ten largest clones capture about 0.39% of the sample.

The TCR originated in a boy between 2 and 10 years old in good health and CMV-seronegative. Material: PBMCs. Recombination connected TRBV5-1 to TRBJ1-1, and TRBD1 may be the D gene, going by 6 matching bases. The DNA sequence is TGCGCCAGCAGCACGTGGCGGAGACAGGAGCCGGTTATGAACACTGAAGCTTTCTTT. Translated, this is CASSTWRRQEPVMNTEAFF.